This T cell receptor (beta chain) derives from a study of blood T cell repertoires in COVID-19. As for the study in general: The study drew acute and convalescent COVID-19 samples from the United States, Italy and Spain. PBMCs, B-cell-depleted T cells, or T cells were the source of the cDNA or gDNA that made up the material.

Those who participated ranged in age from about 18 to 89 years and resided in about 24 US areas. Participants were placed into cohorts based on the clinical history they reported. Measured with immunoSEQ multiplex PCR; TCRdb has only the in-frame clones, and not every one. The sample shows more than 200,000 clones, around 82% of them seen only once. The specimen was PBMCs or T cells enriched from blood (not recorded which). This TCR derives from a middle-aged woman with acute COVID-19.

This CDR3 is CASTGASGVGGYTF. As DNA, the CDR3 is TGTGCCAGCACCGGGGCGTCGGGAGTTGGCGGCTACACCTTC. V and J are TRBV28 and TRBJ1-2, with D tentatively TRBD1 (5 bases). This CDR3 comprises 14 residues. V lost 7 bases and J lost 8, with 20 bases in between. In germline, CDR1 is MDHEN, CDR2 SYDVKM.